Listed here are 18 T cell receptor beta chains from one sample, sequenced in a study of identical twins. TCRdb ran MiXCR on the 5' RACE reads and lists one entry per CDR3 protein. The sample records fewer than 650,000 distinct CDR3 sequences, roughly 7.2% being singletons. These data were also reused for a study on yellow fever vaccine responses in identical twins.

The sequenced material came from PBMCs. The source is a young woman in good health.

This clonotype was found many times. This chain uses TRBV2 with TRBJ2-2, with D tentatively TRBD1 (5 bases). V gave up 4 bases and J gave up 6 bases, with 15 bases separating them. The germline gives CDR1 SNHLY, CDR2 FYNNEI. CDR3 length: 15 amino acids. The CDR3 region is CASSAYHQGAGELFF. CDR3 bases: TGTGCCAGCAGTGCCTACCACCAGGGCGCCGGGGAGCTGTTTTTT. The variable domain in full, with the rest retrieved from reference TRBV2 and TRBJ2-2, is EPEVTQTPSHQVTQMGQEVILRCVPISNHLYFYWYRQILGQKVEFLVSFYNNEISEKSEIFDDQFSVERPDGSNFTLKIRSTKLEDSAMYFCASSAYHQGAGELFFGEGSRLTVL.

This clonotype was found many times. The genes are TRBV24-1 and TRBJ2-1; 9 bases agree with TRBD2. Germline trimming cut 4 bases from V and 8 bases from J; bases unmatched to any gene: 17. In germline, CDR1 is KGHDR, CDR2 SFDVKD. This CDR3 has 18 amino acids. This CDR3 reads CATSDSPGAGGPRYEQFF. CDR3 nucleotide sequence: TGTGCCACCAGTGACTCACCTGGGGCGGGAGGGCCTAGGTATGAGCAGTTCTTC.

A few counts support this clonotype. The chain employs TRBV10-3 and TRBJ1-1; 7 nucleotides line up with TRBD1. V shed 6 bases, J shed 0 bases, and the junction held 7 bases outside the gene matches. CDR1 and CDR2 from the germline V gene are ENHRY and SYGVKD. This CDR3 region has 15 residues. Written as DNA, the CDR3 is TGTGCCATCAGGGAGACAGGGCAAATGAACACTGAAGCTTTCTTT. It encodes CAIRETGQMNTEAFF.

With respect to this clonotype: Since a much larger clone is just one base distant, this may be a read error. CDR3 nucleotides: TGTGCCAGCAGGTTCACAGGGGCTGGGGCCAACGTCCTGACTTTC. Translated: CASRFTGAGANVLTF. This chain joins TRBV12-3 or TRBV12-4 and TRBJ2-6, with 7 bases identical to TRBD1. This CDR3 is built from 15 residues. J was trimmed by 2 bases and V by 6 bases; bases with no gene match: 4.

This clonotype has a handful of counts. The V and J genes are TRBV18 and TRBJ2-7; possibly TRBD2 for D (6 bases). The CDR3 contains 12 residues. V dropped 6 bases and J dropped 7 bases, with 13 bases sitting between them. Germline V lookup: CDR1 KGHSH, CDR2 LQKENI. The CDR3 coding sequence is TGTGCCAGCTCCACCGCGGGGTATGAGCAGTACGTC. Translated: CASSTAGYEQYV.

This chain connects TRBV5-1 to TRBJ2-2; TRBD2 might be the D (5 bases). This CDR3 has 16 residues. The germline CDR1 and CDR2 sequences are SGHRS and YFSETQ. V lost 0 bases, J lost 6 bases, and 15 bases lay in between. The CDR3 DNA follows: TGCGCCAGCAGCTTGGTAGTACTAGTAAACTCCGGGGAGCTGTTTTTT. It codes for CASSLVVLVNSGELFF.

This clonotype appeared a few times. This chain joins TRBV25-1 and TRBJ2-1, with a weak D call TRBD1 (5 bases). CDR1 and CDR2 (germline): MGHDK, SYGVNS. This CDR3 has 15 amino acids. Deletions cut 9 bases from V and 5 bases from J, with 20 bases between. CDR3 region: CASRLTEVSHNEQFF. The CDR3 DNA reads as TGTGCCAGTCGACTGACAGAGGTTTCTCACAATGAGCAGTTCTTC.

This clonotype showed up many times. The chain recombines TRBV12-3 or TRBV12-4 with TRBJ2-2; 10 bases map to TRBD2. After removal of 5 bases from V and 8 bases from J, the junction contained 2 bases not matched to a gene. The CDR3 is made up of 13 amino acids. The CDR3 coding sequence is TGTGCCAGCAGTACTAGCGGGGCGGGGGAGCTGTTTTTT. Translation gives CASSTSGAGELFF.

The chain carries TRBV11-2 and TRBJ2-1; no reliable D call. Trimming took off 5 bases at V and 0 bases at J, with 29 bases between the two ends. CDR3 length equals 21 residues. The germline gives CDR1 SGHAT, CDR2 FQNNGV. CDR3 residues: CASSPKAVSTQIRSSYNEQFF. The CDR3 DNA reads as TGTGCCAGCAGCCCCAAGGCGGTTTCCACGCAGATACGAAGCTCCTACAATGAGCAGTTCTTC.

The chain links TRBV20-1 to TRBJ1-5; D uncertain. CDR1 DFQATT and CDR2 SNEGSKA come from the germline V gene (reference sequence). V lost 0 bases to trimming and J lost 5 bases, with 11 bases between them. This CDR3 comprises 14 residues. The CDR3 is CSARDGTYYQPQHF. CDR3 sequence (DNA): TGCAGTGCTAGAGATGGCACATACTATCAGCCCCAGCATTTT.

This clonotype was observed a handful of times. This sequence joins TRBV24-1 and TRBJ2-1; D assignment may be TRBD1 or TRBD2 (5 bases each). CDR3 length: 16 residues. V was trimmed by 3 bases and J by 6 bases, leaving 17 bases between them. The germline CDR1 and CDR2 sequences are KGHDR and SFDVKD. CDR3 bases: TGTGCCACCAGTGATCGGGGACGGTTGATGATCAATGAGCAGTTCTTC. Protein product: CATSDRGRLMINEQFF.

The chain links TRBV12-3 or TRBV12-4 to TRBJ2-5; TRBD1 aligns across 8 bases. V was pared by 3 bases and J by 5 bases, with 8 bases of the junction left unmatched. The CDR3 length is 15 residues. For the CDR3, the DNA is TGTGCCAGCAGTTTGACAGGGGCGACTCGGGAGACCCAGTACTTC. This encodes CASSLTGATRETQYF.

This clonotype was counted many times. This chain uses TRBV5-1 with TRBJ1-1; D not resolved. The CDR3 length is 14 residues. V lost 6 bases and J lost 0, with 12 bases in between. CDR1 is SGHRS, CDR2 YFSETQ, per germline. The CDR3: CASTQSQLNTEAFF. The CDR3 DNA follows: TGCGCCAGCACCCAATCTCAACTGAACACTGAAGCTTTCTTT.

The V gene is TRBV7-3, the J gene TRBJ2-1; 13 bases are shared with TRBD2. The CDR3 spans 15 residues. V gave up 4 bases and J gave up 6 bases; unmatched junction bases: 3. CDR1 is SGHTA, CDR2 FQGTGA, per germline. The CDR3, as DNA: TGTGCCAGCAGCTCGGGACTAGCGGGGACCAATGAGCAGTTCTTC. Translated: CASSSGLAGTNEQFF.

This CDR3 reads CSAATTGGAVRAGELFF. Here the CDR3 DNA reads TGCAGTGCGGCAACGACAGGGGGCGCAGTTCGCGCCGGGGAGCTGTTTTTT. The J gene is TRBJ2-2, the V gene TRBV20-1; 10 bases align to TRBD1. CDR3 length: 17 amino acids. CDR1 DFQATT and CDR2 SNEGSKA come from the germline V gene (reference sequence). V was clipped by 6 bases and J by 6 bases; unmatched bases: 16.

This clonotype was picked up many times. The chain employs TRBV12-3 or TRBV12-4 and TRBJ2-1; 7 bases are shared with TRBD1. V was pared by 5 bases and J by 3 bases, with 4 bases of the junction left unmatched. The CDR3 runs to 14 residues. CDR3 loop: CASSRQGFYNEQFF. The DNA for the CDR3 is TGTGCCAGCAGTCGACAGGGATTCTACAATGAGCAGTTCTTC.

The chain uses TRBV7-9 and TRBJ1-2; no definite D call. The V and J ends lost 2 bases and 1 base respectively, with 5 bases between them. The CDR3 runs to 13 residues. From germline, CDR1 is SEHNR and CDR2 FQNEAQ (reference sequence). CDR3 amino acids: CASSLNYNYGYTF. CDR3 bases: TGTGCCAGCAGCTTAAATTATAACTATGGCTACACCTTC.

This clonotype occurred many times. The junction departs from germline at one end; a sequencing error may be responsible. The gene calls are TRBV7-3 and TRBJ2-1; TRBD2 matches 9 bases. The V gene's germline CDR1 is SGHTA and CDR2 FQGTGA. This CDR3 has 15 residues. CDR3 sequence: CASSRSGSSYNEQFF. CDR3 nucleotides: TGCGCCAGCAGTCGTAGCGGGAGCTCCTACAATGAGCAGTTCTTC.